Shown below are 31 T cell receptor beta chains from a single sample sequenced in a study of shared clonotypes between healthy human individuals. This table comes from immunoSEQ multiplex PCR, and its TCRdb copy is limited to in-frame clones, with some not included. The table lists over a million clones, 98% of them singletons, with about 0.45% in the top ten. The sample was naive CD4+ T cells sorted from blood. The subset: CD45RA+ positively selected. The receptors were sampled from a man aged 30 to 45 in good health.

The CDR3 protein is CASSPQSGDSWGVKNIQYF. The CDR3 region has the DNA TGCGCCAGCAGCCCACAAAGCGGGGACAGTTGGGGGGTCAAAAACATTCAGTACTTC. The chain is built from TRBV4-1 and TRBJ2-4; D possibly uses TRBD1 or TRBD2 (7 bases each). Germline V gives CDR1 MGHRA, CDR2 YSYEKL. The CDR3 runs to 19 residues. V lost 4 bases, J lost 3 bases, and 25 bases lay in between.

The chain couples TRBV29-1 to TRBJ2-1; 8 positions match TRBD1. Looked up from germline, CDR1 is SQVTM and CDR2 is ANQGSEA. The CDR3 has 14 amino acids. The trim removed 5 bases at V and 1 base at J, leaving 4 bases unmatched. The chain's CDR3 is CSVTDRASYNEQFF. The CDR3 region has the DNA TGCAGCGTTACGGACAGGGCTTCCTACAATGAGCAGTTCTTC.

V is TRBV9 and J is TRBJ2-5; the match to TRBD2 covers 11 bases. The CDR3 extends over 17 amino acids. With V trimmed by 0 bases and J by 3 bases, 7 bases remained unmatched. Germline loops: CDR1 SGDLS, CDR2 YYNGEE. CDR3 protein: CASSVDIAGGLKETQYF. The CDR3 DNA reads as TGTGCCAGCAGCGTAGATATAGCGGGAGGGTTAAAAGAGACCCAGTACTTC.

The chain joins TRBV11-2 to TRBJ2-3; D not certain. Trimming stripped 7 bases from V and 0 bases from J, with 20 bases between. The CDR3 consists of 17 residues. Germline CDR1 reads SGHAT; CDR2 reads FQNNGV. Here the CDR3 reads CASNLTPLRTSTDTQYF. The CDR3 DNA reads TGTGCCAGCAATCTGACGCCCCTCCGAACTAGCACAGATACGCAGTATTTT.

The chain links TRBV9 to TRBJ2-7, with 16 bases fitting TRBD2. The CDR3 spans 19 residues. CDR1 and CDR2 (germline): SGDLS, YYNGEE. The trim removed 3 bases at V and 2 bases at J, leaving 11 bases unmatched. The CDR3 DNA reads as TGTGCCAGCAGCGAAACGCCGGGACTAGCGGGAGGGCCAACCTACGAGCAGTACTTC. Amino acids: CASSETPGLAGGPTYEQYF.

The chain carries TRBV7-9 and TRBJ2-7; D not certain. This CDR3 spans 13 amino acids. Germline CDR1 SEHNR, CDR2 FQNEAQ (reference sequence). V was shortened by 4 bases and J by 4 bases, with 11 bases between the two germline ends. CDR3 DNA: TGTGCCAGCAGCTCCAAAGAGAGTTACGAGCAGTACTTC. It specifies CASSSKESYEQYF.

The chain has TRBV19 and TRBJ1-5; 7 bases line up with TRBD1. V dropped 6 bases and J dropped 6; count of bases not matched to a gene: 5. Per the germline V gene, CDR1 is LNHDA and CDR2 is SQIVND (reference sequence). The CDR3 consists of 13 residues. This chain's CDR3 is CASRDRYGQPQHF. CDR3 sequence (DNA): TGTGCCAGTAGGGACAGGTACGGTCAGCCCCAGCATTTT. Together with reference TRBV19 and TRBJ1-5, the CDR3 gives the full variable domain: DGGITQSPKYLFRKEGQNVTLSCEQNLNHDAMYWYRQDPGQGLRLIYYSQIVNDFQKGDIAEGYSVSREKKESFPLTVTSAQKNPTAFYLCASRDRYGQPQHFGDGTRLSIL.

The chain links TRBV5-1 to TRBJ2-5, with 15 bases fitting TRBD2. The V and J ends lost 4 bases and 4 bases, in that order; junction bases with no gene match: 8. Germline V gene sequence: CDR1 SGHRS, CDR2 YFSETQ. This CDR3 spans 17 amino acids. This CDR3 reads CASSLGRGLAGGETQYF. The CDR3 DNA reads TGCGCCAGCAGCCTGGGGCGGGGACTAGCGGGAGGAGAGACCCAGTACTTC. Full variable domain (rest looked up from reference TRBV5-1 and TRBJ2-5): KAGVTQTPRYLIKTRGQQVTLSCSPISGHRSVSWYQQTPGQGLQFLFEYFSETQRNKGNFPGRFSGRQFSNSRSEMNVSTLELGDSALYLCASSLGRGLAGGETQYFGPGTRLLVL.

Concerning this clone itself: The same CDR3 is also encoded by other DNA sequences in this sample. The V gene is TRBV7-9, the J gene TRBJ2-5; D gene uncertain. The CDR3 length is 11 residues. CDR1 and CDR2 (germline): SEHNR, FQNEAQ (reference sequence). Trimming left V 2 bases short and J 4 bases short, with 2 bases between. CDR3 sequence: CASSLLETQYF. The CDR3 bases are TGTGCCAGCAGCTTATTAGAGACCCAGTACTTC.

Remarks on this clone: This sample also contains other DNA sequences that code for the same CDR3. The chain recombines TRBV19 with TRBJ2-7, with 10 bases aligning to TRBD2. Trimming took 1 base from V and 2 from J; bases not matched to a gene: 2. This CDR3 spans 15 amino acids. Looked up from germline, CDR1 is LNHDA and CDR2 is SQIVND (reference sequence). CDR3 coding DNA: TGTGCCAGTAGTATAGGAGCGGGAGGGACCTACGAGCAGTACTTC. Residues: CASSIGAGGTYEQYF.

Details on this clone: Other DNA sequences from this sample encode an identical CDR3 as well. The rearrangement joins TRBV9 to TRBJ2-3; D unresolved. V lost 0 bases and J lost 2, with 7 bases in between. This CDR3 region has 14 residues. Per the germline V gene, CDR1 is SGDLS and CDR2 is YYNGEE. The CDR3 DNA reads as TGTGCCAGCAGCGTAGCGGTGGACACAGATACGCAGTATTTT. It yields the protein CASSVAVDTDTQYF.

This chain uses TRBV30 with TRBJ1-6; D is ambiguous. Germline lookup yields CDR1 GTSNPN and CDR2 SVGIG (reference sequence). The germline V and J ends were trimmed by 1 base and 7 bases, with 8 bases remaining between them. The CDR3 covers 13 residues. CDR3 amino acids: CAWSEQSNSPLHF. DNA of the CDR3: TGTGCCTGGAGTGAACAGTCCAATTCACCCCTCCACTTT. Complete variable domain (other parts from reference TRBV30 and TRBJ1-6): SQTIHQWPATLVQPVGSPLSLECTVEGTSNPNLYWYRQAAGRGLQLLFYSVGIGQISSEVPQNLSASRPQDRQFILSSKKLLLSDSGFYLCAWSEQSNSPLHFGNGTRLTVT.

The rearrangement uses TRBV4-1 and TRBJ2-1; no reliable D call. Germline V lookup: CDR1 MGHRA, CDR2 YSYEKL. Trimming shortened V by 1 base and J by 2 bases, and 12 bases separated the two germline ends. The CDR3 totals 16 residues. The DNA of the CDR3 is TGCGCCAGCAGCCAAGGGATGGGAACTCCCTACAATGAGCAGTTCTTC. It translates to CASSQGMGTPYNEQFF.

The rearrangement uses TRBV28 and TRBJ1-4; D call uncertain. The CDR3 has 17 residues. The germline V gene has CDR1 MDHEN and CDR2 SYDVKM. Trimming removed 6 bases at V and 0 bases at J, with 17 bases between. The CDR3 DNA reads as TGTGCCAGCAGCCTCGGAGGACGGCCTGCAACTAATGAAAAACTGTTTTTT. Translating gives CASSLGGRPATNEKLFF. Variable domain in full (rest from reference TRBV28 and TRBJ1-4): DVKVTQSSRYLVKRTGEKVFLECVQDMDHENMFWYRQDPGLGLRLIYFSYDVKMKEKGDIPEGYSVSREKKERFSLILESASTNQTSMYLCASSLGGRPATNEKLFFGSGTQLSVL.

The chain combines TRBV7-9 with TRBJ1-4; D is undetermined. This CDR3 spans 12 amino acids. V gave up 3 bases and J gave up 5 bases, with 4 bases separating them. Germline lookup yields CDR1 SEHNR and CDR2 FQNEAQ (reference sequence). The CDR3 protein is CASSLANEKLFF. Here the CDR3 DNA reads TGTGCCAGCAGCTTGGCAAATGAAAAACTGTTTTTT.

This chain links TRBV10-3 with TRBJ2-7, with D perhaps matching TRBD2 (6 bases). The CDR3 is made up of 16 amino acids. Germline loops: CDR1 ENHRY, CDR2 SYGVKD. The germline V and J ends were trimmed by 0 bases and 1 base, with 13 bases remaining between them. The CDR3 here is CAISESGGMESYEQYF. CDR3 bases: TGTGCCATCAGTGAGTCGGGAGGAATGGAGTCCTACGAGCAGTACTTC.

This CDR3 is CASSYVLQVEAFF. The CDR3 nucleotides read TGTGCCAGCAGCTACGTCCTCCAGGTTGAAGCTTTCTTT. This chain uses TRBV2 with TRBJ1-1; D is undetermined. This CDR3 has 13 amino acids. V shed 6 bases and J shed 7 bases, with 15 bases lying between them. Per germline, CDR1 SNHLY and CDR2 FYNNEI.

This clone was recorded a few times. This sample also contains other DNA sequences that code for the same CDR3. This chain connects TRBV5-1 to TRBJ1-3; maybe TRBD1 (5 bases). The CDR3 spans 13 residues. Trimming removed 4 bases at V and 2 bases at J, with 7 bases between. Germline values: CDR1 SGHRS, CDR2 YFSETQ. CDR3 DNA: TGCGCCAGCAGCCGGGACCCTGGAAACACCATATATTTT. It encodes CASSRDPGNTIYF. The full variable domain, completed using reference TRBV5-1 and TRBJ1-3, is KAGVTQTPRYLIKTRGQQVTLSCSPISGHRSVSWYQQTPGQGLQFLFEYFSETQRNKGNFPGRFSGRQFSNSRSEMNVSTLELGDSALYLCASSRDPGNTIYFGEGSWLTVV.

The V call is TRBV28, the J call TRBJ1-2, with 7 nucleotides matching TRBD1. CDR3 size: 14 residues. The germline gives CDR1 MDHEN, CDR2 SYDVKM. After removal of 7 bases from V and 0 bases from J, the junction contained 5 bases not matched to a gene. This chain's CDR3 is CASTPRGPNYGYTF. The CDR3 DNA sequence: TGTGCCAGCACACCAAGGGGGCCTAACTATGGCTACACCTTC.

The genes are TRBV29-1 and TRBJ2-2, with TRBD2 identical over 11 bases. The trim removed 8 bases at V and 4 bases at J, leaving 6 bases unmatched. The CDR3 has 14 residues. Germline V gene data show CDR1 as SQVTM and CDR2 as ANQGSEA. Here the CDR3 reads CSSLAGGGTGELFF. For the CDR3, the DNA is TGCAGCTCTTTAGCGGGAGGGGGCACCGGGGAGCTGTTTTTT.

The chain is built from TRBV7-9 and TRBJ2-7; D might be TRBD1 (6 bases). In germline, CDR1 is SEHNR, CDR2 FQNEAQ (reference sequence). The ends were cut back, 5 bases at V and 1 base at J, with 18 bases in the middle. There are 16 residues in the CDR3. The CDR3 DNA reads as TGTGCCAGCAGCACCTACGGACAGCCATATTCCTACGAGCAGTACTTC. Protein sequence: CASSTYGQPYSYEQYF. Full variable domain (outside the CDR3, taken from reference TRBV7-9 and TRBJ2-7): DTGVSQNPRHKITKRGQNVTFRCDPISEHNRLYWYRQTLGQGPEFLTYFQNEAQLEKSRLLSDRFSAERPKGSFSTLEIQRTEQGDSAMYLCASSTYGQPYSYEQYFGPGTRLTVT.

The chain is built from TRBV25-1 and TRBJ2-3; D is perhaps TRBD2 (5 bases). V was shortened by 2 bases and J by 7 bases, with 7 bases between the two germline ends. Germline CDR1 reads MGHDK; CDR2 reads SYGVNS. CDR3 size: 12 residues. This CDR3 is CASSEGGHTQYF. CDR3 bases: TGTGCCAGCAGTGAAGGCGGGCATACGCAGTATTTT.

This chain connects TRBV5-1 to TRBJ2-3; TRBD1 matches 7 bases. Trimming at V came to 7 bases and at J to 0 bases, leaving 11 bases not matched to a gene. This CDR3 is 16 amino acids long. The germline V gene encodes CDR1 SGHRS and CDR2 YFSETQ. The CDR3 region has the DNA TGCGCCAGCCAGCCCTTGACAGGGTGGAGCACAGATACGCAGTATTTT. This encodes CASQPLTGWSTDTQYF.

This sequence joins TRBV9 and TRBJ2-1; 11 positions agree with TRBD2. The CDR3 runs 15 residues. The germline gives CDR1 SGDLS, CDR2 YYNGEE. After removal of 4 bases from V and 8 bases from J, the junction contained 8 bases not matched to a gene. DNA for the CDR3: TGTGCCAGCAGCCCCCGACTAGCGGGATTCCATGAGCAGTTCTTC. Protein sequence: CASSPRLAGFHEQFF.

This chain joins TRBV5-1 and TRBJ2-7; 9 bases fit TRBD1. Per germline, CDR1 SGHRS and CDR2 YFSETQ. The CDR3 has 16 residues. J gave up 3 bases and V 2 bases, and 9 bases lay outside the gene matches. The CDR3 reads CASSFDPTGGVYEQYF. The DNA of the CDR3 is TGCGCCAGCAGCTTCGACCCTACAGGGGGCGTCTACGAGCAGTACTTC.

This clone was observed once. CDR3 nucleotides: TGCGCCAGCCGGTTCCCGGCCTCCGGGCCCACGTATGAGCAGTTCTTC. Translated, it gives CASRFPASGPTYEQFF. The chain uses TRBV5-1 and TRBJ2-1; D ambiguous. CDR3 length equals 16 residues. The germline V gene encodes CDR1 SGHRS and CDR2 YFSETQ. The V and J ends lost 7 bases and 8 bases respectively, with 25 bases between them.

This chain links TRBV29-1 with TRBJ1-3; D is undetermined. The CDR3 loop spans 14 amino acids. V lost 4 bases and J lost 0, with 10 bases in between. CDR1 is SQVTM, CDR2 ANQGSEA, per germline. The CDR3 region is CSVVNPGSGNTIYF. CDR3 coding DNA: TGCAGCGTTGTTAACCCTGGCTCTGGAAACACCATATATTTT.

With respect to this clone: One end of the junction is discordant with germline, which a read error may explain. The chain combines TRBV7-9 with TRBJ2-2; D is undetermined. Germline V gene lookup returns CDR1 SEHNR and CDR2 FQNEAQ (reference sequence). This CDR3 has 13 amino acids. CDR3 residues: CARSWSSTGELFF. The CDR3 nucleotides read TGTGCCAGGAGCTGGAGTAGCACCGGGGAGCTGTTTTTT.

The rearrangement uses TRBV2 and TRBJ1-1; D gene ambiguous. Trimming shortened V by 4 bases and J by 0 bases, and 6 bases separated the two germline ends. Germline values: CDR1 SNHLY, CDR2 FYNNEI. This CDR3 spans 13 amino acids. The CDR3: CASSGEVNTEAFF. The CDR3 DNA follows: TGTGCCAGCAGTGGGGAAGTGAACACTGAAGCTTTCTTT.

The J gene is TRBJ1-4, the V gene TRBV27, with D uncertain. The V gene lost 2 bases and the J gene lost 3 bases, with 7 bases spanning the gap. The CDR3 runs to 14 residues. The germline gives CDR1 MNHEY, CDR2 SMNVEV (reference sequence). CDR3 region: CASSLRGSNEKLFF. CDR3 DNA sequence: TGTGCCAGCAGTTTACGGGGTTCTAATGAAAAACTGTTTTTT.

The chain employs TRBV19 and TRBJ2-3; possibly TRBD1 or TRBD2 for D (5 bases each). The CDR3 is 14 residues long. The germline CDR1 and CDR2 sequences are LNHDA and SQIVND (reference sequence). Deletions cut 7 bases from V and 2 bases from J, with 13 bases between. Here the CDR3 reads CASMGVLYTDTQYF. CDR3 DNA sequence: TGTGCCAGTATGGGGGTGCTGTACACAGATACGCAGTATTTT.